The text below deals with one T cell receptor (beta chain). Its cognate antigen is unknown. The donors (healthy individuals) were bone marrow donors. The PCR made use of 60 Vbeta and 13 Jbeta primers. The table came from immunoSEQ multiplex PCR; TCRdb's copy has only in-frame clones and leaves some out. The profile shows fewer than 150,000 clones, around 81% of them singletons. This sample is drawn from a study of cytomegalovirus exposure and HLA in healthy donors. Notes on the study in general: Earlier analysis yielded a pattern in which most TCR beta V segments were productive about 87% or about 30% of the time. Later analysis suggested links between common viral pathogens and several top significant clusters.

Germline loops: CDR1 SGHNT, CDR2 YYREEE (reference sequence). CDR3 length: 17 amino acids. Trimming left V 4 bases short and J 1 base short, with 19 bases between. The chain couples TRBV5-4 to TRBJ2-3; maybe TRBD2 (5 bases). The receptor's source is a man in his forties or fifties in good health and CMV-seropositive. Sequencing was done on a sample of PBMCs. CDR3: CASSPTLGLGGTDTQYF. The CDR3 nucleotides read TGTGCCAGCAGCCCCACCCTAGGACTTGGAGGCACAGATACGCAGTATTTT.